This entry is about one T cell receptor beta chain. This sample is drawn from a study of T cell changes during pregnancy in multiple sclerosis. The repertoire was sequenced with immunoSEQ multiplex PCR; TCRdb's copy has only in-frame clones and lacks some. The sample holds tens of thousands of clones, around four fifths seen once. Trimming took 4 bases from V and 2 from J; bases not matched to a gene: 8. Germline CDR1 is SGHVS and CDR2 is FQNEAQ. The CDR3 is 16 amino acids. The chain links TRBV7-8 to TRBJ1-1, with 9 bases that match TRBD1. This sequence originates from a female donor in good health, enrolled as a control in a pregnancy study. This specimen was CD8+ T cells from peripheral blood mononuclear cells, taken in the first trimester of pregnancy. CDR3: CASSSGGGQGNTEAFF. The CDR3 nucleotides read TGTGCCAGCAGCTCCGGGGGGGGACAGGGTAACACTGAAGCTTTCTTT.